These 8 T cell receptor beta chains were sequenced from one sample in a study of cytomegalovirus exposure and HLA in healthy donors. A multiplex PCR was run with 60 Vbeta primers and 13 Jbeta primers. Clones were sequenced by immunoSEQ multiplex PCR, and TCRdb holds only the in-frame ones, with some missing. Among around 110,000 clones listed, roughly 80% were seen once. The specimen sequenced was PBMCs. The receptors here all came from a man under 40 in good health and CMV-seropositive.

The chain couples TRBV19 to TRBJ2-7; TRBD2 matches 10 bases. CDR3 length equals 13 residues. V trimming: 7 bases; J trimming: 3 bases; junction bases outside the gene matches: 3. CDR1 is LNHDA and CDR2 is SQIVND in the germline V gene (reference sequence). The CDR3 sequence: CASNKRGGYEQYF. In nucleotides, the CDR3 is TGTGCCAGTAACAAGCGGGGGGGCTACGAGCAGTACTTC.

The chain carries TRBV6-5 and TRBJ1-2; maybe TRBD1 (6 bases). V was shortened by 0 bases and J by 4 bases, with 15 bases between the two germline ends. There are 16 residues in the CDR3. CDR1 and CDR2 (germline): MNHEY, SVGAGI. CDR3 loop: CASSYSQQGPGYGYTF. The CDR3 coding sequence is TGTGCCAGCAGTTACTCGCAACAGGGCCCTGGCTATGGCTACACCTTC.

This chain joins TRBV27 and TRBJ1-3; no clear D. CDR3 length: 16 residues. The germline gives CDR1 MNHEY, CDR2 SMNVEV (reference sequence). The germline V and J ends were trimmed by 6 bases and 0 bases, with 15 bases remaining between them. CDR3 DNA sequence: TGTGCCAGCAGCCGCCTAGGAGGGTCCTCTGGAAACACCATATATTTT. Translation gives CASSRLGGSSGNTIYF.

The chain is built from TRBV28 and TRBJ2-7; D gene unclear. Germline lookup yields CDR1 MDHEN and CDR2 SYDVKM. The CDR3 loop spans 12 amino acids. V gave up 2 bases and J gave up 4 bases, with 6 bases separating them. As DNA, the CDR3 is TGTGCCAGCAGTTTAGGCAGATACGAGCAGTACTTC. Translating it yields CASSLGRYEQYF.

In its sample, this clone was seen a few times. V is TRBV5-1 and J is TRBJ2-1, with 7 bases lining up with TRBD2. Germline V lookup: CDR1 SGHRS, CDR2 YFSETQ. The ends lost 0 bases at V and 7 bases at J; junction bases unmatched: 7. The CDR3 spans 15 residues. The CDR3 spells CASSLGSGVGNEQFF. Here the CDR3 DNA reads TGCGCCAGCAGCTTGGGAAGCGGGGTTGGTAATGAGCAGTTCTTC. Variable domain in full (rest from reference TRBV5-1 and TRBJ2-1): KAGVTQTPRYLIKTRGQQVTLSCSPISGHRSVSWYQQTPGQGLQFLFEYFSETQRNKGNFPGRFSGRQFSNSRSEMNVSTLELGDSALYLCASSLGSGVGNEQFFGPGTRLTVL.

The chain combines TRBV5-6 with TRBJ2-1; TRBD2 matches 12 bases. CDR3 size: 16 residues. With V trimmed by 4 bases and J by 10 bases, 12 bases remained unmatched. The germline V gene has CDR1 SGHDT and CDR2 YYEEEE. CDR3 DNA sequence: TGTGCCAGCAGCCCGATACTAGCGGGGGGTCGGGGCGAGCAGTTCTTC. Residues: CASSPILAGGRGEQFF.

The rearrangement uses TRBV2 and TRBJ1-6, with D maybe TRBD1 (5 bases). The V gene lost 1 base and the J gene lost 7 bases, with 11 bases spanning the gap. The germline V gene encodes CDR1 SNHLY and CDR2 FYNNEI. This CDR3 contains 15 residues. CDR3 region: CASSEGPGKNSPLHF. CDR3 coding DNA: TGTGCCAGCAGTGAAGGCCCAGGGAAGAATTCACCCCTCCACTTT.

The V call is TRBV27, the J call TRBJ1-1, with 8 bases identical to TRBD1. Trimming at V came to 6 bases and at J to 3 bases, leaving 9 bases not matched to a gene. There are 15 residues in the CDR3. The germline V gene encodes CDR1 MNHEY and CDR2 SMNVEV (reference sequence). The chain's CDR3 is CASSSKQGGDTEAFF. The DNA of the CDR3 is TGTGCCAGCAGCTCCAAACAGGGGGGGGACACTGAAGCTTTCTTT.